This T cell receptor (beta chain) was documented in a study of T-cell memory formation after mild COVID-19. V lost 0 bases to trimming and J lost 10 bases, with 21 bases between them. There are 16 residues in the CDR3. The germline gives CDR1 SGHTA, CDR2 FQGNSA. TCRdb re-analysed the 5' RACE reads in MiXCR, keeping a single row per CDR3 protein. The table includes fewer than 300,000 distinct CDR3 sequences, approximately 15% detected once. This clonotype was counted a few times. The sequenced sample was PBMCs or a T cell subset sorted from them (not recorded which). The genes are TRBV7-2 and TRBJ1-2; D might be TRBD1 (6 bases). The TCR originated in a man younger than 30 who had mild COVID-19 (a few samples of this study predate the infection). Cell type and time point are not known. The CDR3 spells CASSLASGAGRTNYTF. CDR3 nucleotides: TGTGCCAGCAGCTTAGCCTCGGGGGCGGGCAGAACGAACTACACCTTC.